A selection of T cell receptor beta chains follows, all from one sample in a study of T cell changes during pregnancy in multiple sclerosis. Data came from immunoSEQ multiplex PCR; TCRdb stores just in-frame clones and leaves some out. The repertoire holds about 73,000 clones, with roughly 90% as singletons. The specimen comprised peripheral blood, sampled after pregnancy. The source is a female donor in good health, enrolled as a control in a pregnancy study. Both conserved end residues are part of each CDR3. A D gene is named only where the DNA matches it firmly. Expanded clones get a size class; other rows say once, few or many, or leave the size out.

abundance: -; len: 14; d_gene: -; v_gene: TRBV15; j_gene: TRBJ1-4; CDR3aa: CATSRGGDNEKLFF; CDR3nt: TGTGCCACCAGCAGAGGGGGGGATAATGAAAAACTGTTTTTT
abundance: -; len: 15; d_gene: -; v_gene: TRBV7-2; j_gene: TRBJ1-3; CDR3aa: CASSSSVGAGNTIYF; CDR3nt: TGTGCCAGCAGCTCGTCTGTAGGGGCAGGAAACACCATATATTTT
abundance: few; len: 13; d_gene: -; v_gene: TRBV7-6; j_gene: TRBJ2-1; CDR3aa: CASSLQRGREQFF; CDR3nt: TGTGCCAGCAGTCTCCAAAGGGGAAGGGAGCAGTTCTTC
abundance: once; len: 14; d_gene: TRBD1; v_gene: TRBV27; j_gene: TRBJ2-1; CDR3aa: CASRGQGAYNEQFF; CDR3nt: TGTGCCAGCCGCGGACAGGGAGCCTACAATGAGCAGTTCTTC
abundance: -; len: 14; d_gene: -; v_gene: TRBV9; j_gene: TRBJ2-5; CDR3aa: CASSVGLREETQYF; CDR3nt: TGTGCCAGCAGCGTAGGTCTGCGGGAAGAGACCCAGTACTTC
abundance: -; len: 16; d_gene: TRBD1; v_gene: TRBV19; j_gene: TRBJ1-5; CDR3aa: CASRPGQVITNQPQHF; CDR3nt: TGTGCCAGTAGACCCGGACAGGTGATTACCAATCAGCCCCAGCATTTT
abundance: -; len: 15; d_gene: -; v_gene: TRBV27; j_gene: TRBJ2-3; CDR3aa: CASSNGQIGTDTQYF; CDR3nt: TGTGCCAGCAGTAACGGACAGATAGGCACAGATACGCAGTATTTT
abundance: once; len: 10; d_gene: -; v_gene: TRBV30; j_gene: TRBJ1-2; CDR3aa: CAWEAGGYTF; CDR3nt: TGTGCCTGGGAGGCTGGGGGCTACACCTTC
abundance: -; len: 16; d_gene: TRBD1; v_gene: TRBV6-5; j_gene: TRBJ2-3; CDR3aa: CASSYGTGASTDTQYF; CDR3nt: TGTGCCAGCAGTTACGGGACAGGGGCTAGCACAGATACGCAGTATTTT
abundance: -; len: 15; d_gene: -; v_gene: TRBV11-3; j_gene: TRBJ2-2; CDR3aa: CASSLGTLNTGELFF; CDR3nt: TGTGCCAGCAGCTTGGGGACACTGAACACCGGGGAGCTGTTTTTT
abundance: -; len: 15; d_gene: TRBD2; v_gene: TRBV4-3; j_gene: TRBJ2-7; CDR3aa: CASSQVGRGGYEQYF; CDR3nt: TGCGCCAGCAGCCAAGTAGGGAGGGGCGGGTACGAGCAGTACTTC
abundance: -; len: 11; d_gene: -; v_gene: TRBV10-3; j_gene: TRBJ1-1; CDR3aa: CATQGDTEAFF; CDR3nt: TGTGCCACCCAAGGGGACACTGAAGCTTTCTTT
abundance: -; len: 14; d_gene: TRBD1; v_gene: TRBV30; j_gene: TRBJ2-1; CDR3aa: CAWIPRGRRSGQFF; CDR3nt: TGTGCCTGGATCCCCAGGGGGCGCCGGTCTGGGCAGTTCTTC
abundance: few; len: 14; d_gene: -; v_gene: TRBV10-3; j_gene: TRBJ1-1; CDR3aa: CAISEPSDGTEAFF; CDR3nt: TGTGCCATCAGTGAGCCCAGCGATGGCACTGAAGCTTTCTTT
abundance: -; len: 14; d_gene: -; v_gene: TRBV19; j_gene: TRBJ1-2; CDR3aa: CASSMGGTNYGYTF; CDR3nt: TGTGCCAGTAGTATGGGGGGGACCAACTATGGCTACACCTTC
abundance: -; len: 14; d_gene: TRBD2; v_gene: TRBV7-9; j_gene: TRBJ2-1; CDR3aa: CASSGTSPYNEQFF; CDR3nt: TGTGCCAGCAGCGGGACTAGCCCCTACAATGAGCAGTTCTTC
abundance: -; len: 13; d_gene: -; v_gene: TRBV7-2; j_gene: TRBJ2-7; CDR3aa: CASSLRGAYEQYF; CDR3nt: TGTGCCAGCAGCCTCAGGGGGGCCTACGAGCAGTACTTC
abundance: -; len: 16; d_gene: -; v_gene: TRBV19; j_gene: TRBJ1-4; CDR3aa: CASSIVWAGEDEKLFF; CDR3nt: TGTGCCAGTAGTATAGTATGGGCAGGGGAAGATGAAAAACTGTTTTTT
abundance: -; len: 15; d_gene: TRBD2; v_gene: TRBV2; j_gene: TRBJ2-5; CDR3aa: CASSTGTSGQETQYF; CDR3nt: TGTGCCAGCAGCACAGGGACTAGCGGACAAGAGACCCAGTACTTC
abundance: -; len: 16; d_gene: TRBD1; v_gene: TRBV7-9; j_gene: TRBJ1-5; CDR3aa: CASSLEGQGTGQPQHF; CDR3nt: TGTGCCAGCAGCTTAGAGGGACAGGGGACGGGTCAGCCCCAGCATTTT
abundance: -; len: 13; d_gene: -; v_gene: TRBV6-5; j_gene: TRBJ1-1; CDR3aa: CASSSPRTAEAFF; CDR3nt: TGTGCCAGCAGTTCCCCAAGGACAGCCGAAGCTTTCTTT
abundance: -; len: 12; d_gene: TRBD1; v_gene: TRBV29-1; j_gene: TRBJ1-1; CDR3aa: CSVTQGAAEAFF; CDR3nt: TGCAGCGTTACCCAGGGGGCCGCTGAAGCTTTCTTT
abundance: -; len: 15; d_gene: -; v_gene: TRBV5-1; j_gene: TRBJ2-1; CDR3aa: CASSSQGAGAGEQFF; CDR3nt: TGCGCCAGCAGCTCCCAGGGGGCGGGAGCCGGAGAGCAGTTCTTC
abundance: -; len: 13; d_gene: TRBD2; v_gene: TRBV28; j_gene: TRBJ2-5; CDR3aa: CATVAGGQETQYF; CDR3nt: TGTGCCACCGTAGCGGGGGGCCAAGAGACCCAGTACTTC
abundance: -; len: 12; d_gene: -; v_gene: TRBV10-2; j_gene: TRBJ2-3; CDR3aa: CASSGGADTQYF; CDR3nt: TGCGCCAGCAGTGGGGGAGCAGATACGCAGTATTTT
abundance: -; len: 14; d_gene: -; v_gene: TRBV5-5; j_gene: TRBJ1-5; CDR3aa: CASSLGGAHQPQHF; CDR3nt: TGTGCCAGCAGCTTGGGCGGGGCCCATCAGCCCCAGCATTTT